The 32 T cell receptor beta chains presented below share a single source sample, sequenced in a study of cytomegalovirus exposure and HLA in healthy donors. PCR involved 60 Vbeta and 13 Jbeta primers. Measured with immunoSEQ multiplex PCR; TCRdb has only the in-frame clones, and not every one. The table shows about 140,000 clones, with more than 75% occurring only once. The sample was PBMCs. The receptors come from a woman in her 30s in good health and CMV-seronegative.

The CDR3 bases are TGTGCCTGGAGTCGGACAGGGTGGAACACCGGGGAGCTGTTTTTT. It specifies CAWSRTGWNTGELFF. V gene TRBV30 combines with J gene TRBJ2-2, with 8 positions matching TRBD1. This CDR3 comprises 15 residues. Trimming at V came to 2 bases and at J to 1 base, leaving 3 bases not matched to a gene. Per germline, CDR1 GTSNPN and CDR2 SVGIG (reference sequence).

This clone came up once. The chain recombines TRBV28 with TRBJ1-1; 7 bases align to TRBD1. The germline V gene encodes CDR1 MDHEN and CDR2 SYDVKM. This CDR3 spans 14 amino acids. The ends lost 3 bases at V and 3 bases at J; junction bases unmatched: 4. The CDR3 DNA sequence: TGTGCCAGCAGTTTTCGGCAGGGGGACACTGAAGCTTTCTTT. Amino acids: CASSFRQGDTEAFF.

V is TRBV4-2 and J is TRBJ2-2; D is ambiguous. Trimming shortened V by 1 base and J by 0 bases, and 9 bases separated the two germline ends. Per the germline V gene, CDR1 is LGHNA and CDR2 is YNFKEQ. This CDR3 comprises 16 residues. This CDR3 is CASSQGAGANTGELFF. As DNA, the CDR3 is TGTGCCAGCAGCCAAGGGGCAGGCGCGAACACCGGGGAGCTGTTTTTT.

The chain recombines TRBV9 with TRBJ2-5; 7 nucleotides align to TRBD1. V lost 4 bases and J lost 2; bases outside the gene matches: 5. CDR3 length equals 14 residues. CDR1 is SGDLS and CDR2 is YYNGEE in the germline V gene. The chain's CDR3 is CASSRTGRQETQYF. The DNA of the CDR3 is TGTGCCAGCAGCAGGACAGGCCGGCAAGAGACCCAGTACTTC. The full variable domain, rest sourced from reference TRBV9 and TRBJ2-5, is DSGVTQTPKHLITATGQRVTLRCSPRSGDLSVYWYQQSLDQGLQFLIQYYNGEERAKGNILERFSAQQFPDLHSELNLSSLELGDSALYFCASSRTGRQETQYFGPGTRLLVL.

V is TRBV7-9 and J is TRBJ1-2; a possible D gene is TRBD1 (5 bases). The V end was cut by 2 bases, the J end by 4 bases, with 8 bases between. The CDR3 contains 13 residues. Germline-derived CDR1 and CDR2 are SEHNR and FQNEAQ (reference sequence). Here the CDR3 DNA reads TGTGCCAGCAGCTTACGGCAGGGCTATGGCTACACCTTC. Amino acid sequence: CASSLRQGYGYTF.

This clone was observed a single time. The chain has TRBV7-6 and TRBJ2-3, with 13 bases identical to TRBD2. With 5 bases clipped from V and 6 bases from J, the junction kept 8 bases outside the gene matches. The CDR3 consists of 16 residues. The germline gives CDR1 SGHVS, CDR2 FNYEAQ. CDR3 region: CASSPTSGGAGDTQYF. The CDR3 region has the DNA TGTGCCAGCAGCCCCACTAGCGGGGGGGCGGGGGATACGCAGTATTTT.

The rearrangement links TRBV7-8 to TRBJ2-1; possible D gene TRBD2, 6 bases. This CDR3 contains 15 residues. Trimming removed 5 bases from V and 0 bases from J, with 11 bases in between. Germline values: CDR1 SGHVS, CDR2 FQNEAQ. In nucleotides, the CDR3 is TGTGCCAGCAGCCCAGGAGGGTCCTCCTACAATGAGCAGTTCTTC. It codes for CASSPGGSSYNEQFF. Together with reference TRBV7-8 and TRBJ2-1, the CDR3 gives the full variable domain: GAGVSQSPRYKVAKRGQDVALRCDPISGHVSLFWYQQALGQGPEFLTYFQNEAQLDKSGLPSDRFFAERPEGSVSTLKIQRTQQEDSAVYLCASSPGGSSYNEQFFGPGTRLTVL.

This clone was seen many times. The rearrangement uses TRBV30 and TRBJ2-3, with D uncertain. CDR1 GTSNPN and CDR2 SVGIG come from the germline V gene (reference sequence). Trimming pared 7 bases from V and 2 bases from J, leaving 7 bases between. The CDR3 is made up of 11 amino acids. The chain's CDR3 is CAFDFTDTQYF. The CDR3 region has the DNA TGTGCCTTTGACTTCACAGATACGCAGTATTTT.

The J gene is TRBJ1-5, the V gene TRBV5-4; D call uncertain. The CDR3 spans 14 residues. Germline loops: CDR1 SGHNT, CDR2 YYREEE (reference sequence). With 3 bases removed from V and 7 bases from J, the gap between germline ends came to 14 bases. The DNA for the CDR3 is TGTGCCAGCAGCTCAGGACCTGGCGGGCAGCCCCAGCATTTT. This sequence encodes CASSSGPGGQPQHF.

The CDR3 region has the DNA TGCGCCAGCCGCGGACAGGACAACACTGAAGCTTTCTTT. Amino acids: CASRGQDNTEAFF. The chain carries TRBV5-1 and TRBJ1-1, with 7 bases lining up with TRBD1. The J segment lost 2 bases and the V segment lost 7 bases, leaving 5 bases of the junction unmatched. CDR1 SGHRS and CDR2 YFSETQ come from the germline V gene. The CDR3 is made up of 13 amino acids.

This CDR3 reads CASSVENTGRRTGELFF. The DNA of the CDR3 is TGTGCCAGCAGCGTAGAAAATACAGGGAGACGCACCGGGGAGCTGTTTTTT. V and J are TRBV9 and TRBJ2-2, with a tentative D call TRBD1 (6 bases). Germline loops: CDR1 SGDLS, CDR2 YYNGEE. The CDR3 has 17 amino acids. V was shortened by 0 bases and J by 4 bases, with 16 bases between the two germline ends.

This clone occurred a few times. The rearrangement links TRBV4-2 to TRBJ2-6; TRBD1 aligns across 7 bases. The length of the CDR3 is 18 residues. With 1 base clipped from V and 0 bases from J, the junction kept 6 bases outside the gene matches. Germline V lookup: CDR1 LGHNA, CDR2 YNFKEQ. The CDR3 DNA sequence: TGTGCCAGCAGCCAAGCTGGGACAGTTAGCTCTGGGGCCAACGTCCTGACTTTC. This codes for CASSQAGTVSSGANVLTF.

This clone has only one observation. V gene TRBV9 combines with J gene TRBJ2-1; 9 bases agree with TRBD1. The CDR3 consists of 16 residues. CDR1 and CDR2 (germline): SGDLS, YYNGEE. J was trimmed by 9 bases and V by 0 bases; bases with no gene match: 10. CDR3 loop: CASSVGSGTGRVEQFF. The CDR3 DNA reads as TGTGCCAGCAGCGTAGGCTCCGGGACAGGGCGTGTTGAGCAGTTCTTC.

The chain carries TRBV28 and TRBJ1-5, with D possibly being TRBD1 (5 bases). The CDR3 covers 14 residues. Trimming stripped 3 bases from V and 3 bases from J, with 9 bases between. Germline V gene data show CDR1 as MDHEN and CDR2 as SYDVKM. Here the CDR3 reads CASSFRGINQPQHF. CDR3 nucleotide sequence: TGTGCCAGCAGTTTTAGGGGAATCAATCAGCCCCAGCATTTT.

The rearrangement joins TRBV27 to TRBJ2-1, with no clear D. Germline V gene sequence: CDR1 MNHEY, CDR2 SMNVEV (reference sequence). V lost 4 bases and J 0 bases, leaving 7 bases between the germline ends. The CDR3 contains 14 residues. The CDR3 region has the DNA TGTGCCAGCAGTTCCCACTCCTCCTACAATGAGCAGTTCTTC. Translating it yields CASSSHSSYNEQFF.

The J gene is TRBJ1-2, the V gene TRBV7-9, with 10 bases identical to TRBD1. CDR1 and CDR2 (germline): SEHNR, FQNEAQ (reference sequence). V was pared by 8 bases and J by 2 bases, with 5 bases of the junction left unmatched. This CDR3 comprises 14 residues. The CDR3 sequence: CASGPGQGNYGYTF. DNA for the CDR3: TGTGCCAGCGGACCGGGACAGGGGAACTATGGCTACACCTTC.

This chain links TRBV10-3 with TRBJ2-2; no clear D. CDR1 ENHRY and CDR2 SYGVKD come from the germline V gene. V was clipped by 0 bases and J by 0 bases, with 2 bases between them. The CDR3 is 14 residues long. The DNA for the CDR3 is TGTGCCATCAGTGAGTCTACGAACACCGGGGAGCTGTTTTTT. Amino acid sequence: CAISESTNTGELFF.

The V gene is TRBV5-8, the J gene TRBJ2-7, with D possibly TRBD1 on 6 matching bases. V shed 4 bases and J shed 0 bases, with 14 bases lying between them. Per germline, CDR1 SGHTS and CDR2 YDEGEE. The CDR3 totals 15 residues. Here the CDR3 DNA reads TGTGCCAGCAGCCCCTGGGACACGAGCTCCTACGAGCAGTACTTC. Protein: CASSPWDTSSYEQYF. Filled out from reference TRBV5-8 and TRBJ2-7, the complete variable domain reads EAGVTQSPTHLIKTRGQQATLRCSPISGHTSVYWYQQALGLGLQFLLWYDEGEERNRGNFPPRFSGRQFPNYSSELNVNALELEDSALYLCASSPWDTSSYEQYFGPGTRLTVT.

The chain has TRBV27 and TRBJ2-7; the match to TRBD1 covers 7 bases. From germline, CDR1 is MNHEY and CDR2 SMNVEV (reference sequence). V was clipped by 6 bases and J by 2 bases; unmatched bases: 13. The CDR3 extends over 16 amino acids. The CDR3 DNA is TGTGCCAGCAGGCCCATAATCGGGACAGACCCCTACGAGCAGTACTTC. Translated: CASRPIIGTDPYEQYF.

The genes are TRBV7-9 and TRBJ2-6; tentatively, D is TRBD1 (5 bases). Germline CDR1 reads SEHNR; CDR2 reads FQNEAQ (reference sequence). V was shortened by 1 base and J by 4 bases, with 8 bases between the two germline ends. This CDR3 region has 15 residues. As DNA, the CDR3 is TGTGCCAGCAGCTTAGGGGGCTGGGGGGCCAACGTCCTGACTTTC. Its protein is CASSLGGWGANVLTF.

The chain employs TRBV28 and TRBJ1-5, with D maybe TRBD1 (5 bases). V shed 3 bases and J shed 5 bases, with 17 bases lying between them. The length of the CDR3 is 16 residues. Germline V gives CDR1 MDHEN, CDR2 SYDVKM. The CDR3 loop reads CASSLGGYRVDQPQHF. The DNA of the CDR3 is TGTGCCAGCAGTTTGGGGGGATATAGGGTCGATCAGCCCCAGCATTTT. Full variable domain (rest looked up from reference TRBV28 and TRBJ1-5): DVKVTQSSRYLVKRTGEKVFLECVQDMDHENMFWYRQDPGLGLRLIYFSYDVKMKEKGDIPEGYSVSREKKERFSLILESASTNQTSMYLCASSLGGYRVDQPQHFGDGTRLSIL.

The chain carries TRBV9 and TRBJ2-1; 7 nucleotides line up with TRBD2. The CDR3 extends over 16 amino acids. Germline assignment: CDR1 SGDLS and CDR2 YYNGEE. J was trimmed by 0 bases and V by 0 bases; bases with no gene match: 3. The CDR3 protein is CASSVERGSSYNEQFF. In DNA form, the CDR3 reads TGTGCCAGCAGCGTAGAGCGCGGGAGCTCCTACAATGAGCAGTTCTTC.

The rearrangement joins TRBV7-7 to TRBJ2-5; 9 bases fit TRBD2. V shed 1 base and J 2 bases; nucleotides not matched to a gene: 5. The CDR3 runs to 16 residues. Germline lookup yields CDR1 SSHAT and CDR2 FNYEAQ (reference sequence). The DNA for the CDR3 is TGTGCCAGCAGCTTAGGGTCCAGCGGGGGGCAAGAGACCCAGTACTTC. The encoded protein is CASSLGSSGGQETQYF. Full variable domain (rest looked up from reference TRBV7-7 and TRBJ2-5): GAGVSQSPRYKVTKRGQDVTLRCDPISSHATLYWYQQALGQGPEFLTYFNYEAQPDKSGLPSDRFSAERPEGSISTLTIQRTEQRDSAMYRCASSLGSSGGQETQYFGPGTRLLVL.

The chain combines TRBV2 with TRBJ2-7; 12 bases are shared with TRBD2. The length of the CDR3 is 14 residues. Germline CDR1 reads SNHLY; CDR2 reads FYNNEI. Trimming at V came to 7 bases and at J to 2 bases, leaving 3 bases not matched to a gene. In DNA form, the CDR3 reads TGTGCCAGCAAGCTAGCGGGGGGGACCTACGAGCAGTACTTC. Amino acid sequence: CASKLAGGTYEQYF.

V is TRBV7-9 and J is TRBJ1-5; TRBD1 aligns across 11 bases. The CDR3 contains 16 residues. Germline V gives CDR1 SEHNR, CDR2 FQNEAQ (reference sequence). The V and J ends lost 5 bases and 3 bases, in that order; junction bases with no gene match: 6. This CDR3 reads CASSGADRGPNQPQHF. The CDR3, as DNA: TGTGCCAGCAGCGGCGCGGACAGGGGGCCCAATCAGCCCCAGCATTTT.

This chain joins TRBV7-3 and TRBJ2-5, with a tentative D call TRBD1 (6 bases). This CDR3 has 14 amino acids. The V gene's germline CDR1 is SGHTA and CDR2 FQGTGA. Trimming pared 2 bases from V and 1 base from J, leaving 8 bases between. The CDR3 here is CASSLGGSQETQYF. CDR3 DNA: TGTGCCAGCAGCTTAGGGGGCTCCCAAGAGACCCAGTACTTC.

This chain links TRBV10-3 with TRBJ2-1; maybe TRBD2 (6 bases). The CDR3 totals 16 residues. Germline V CDR1 and CDR2: ENHRY, SYGVKD. V lost 0 bases, J lost 2 bases, and 11 bases lay in between. CDR3 DNA sequence: TGTGCCATCAGTGAGTCAGGAGGGCATCCCTACAATGAGCAGTTCTTC. Its translation is CAISESGGHPYNEQFF.

The J gene is TRBJ1-3, the V gene TRBV28; TRBD1 aligns across 7 bases. V shed 5 bases, J shed 0 bases, and the junction held 10 bases outside the gene matches. Germline CDR1 is MDHEN and CDR2 is SYDVKM. There are 17 residues in the CDR3. CDR3 nucleotide sequence: TGTGCCAGCAGTCAAGGGACAGAACTTAACTCTGGAAACACCATATATTTT. It encodes CASSQGTELNSGNTIYF.

The gene calls are TRBV15 and TRBJ2-6; the match to TRBD1 covers 7 bases. Germline CDR1 LNHNV, CDR2 YYDKDF (reference sequence). This CDR3 is 12 amino acids long. V dropped 10 bases and J dropped 6; count of bases not matched to a gene: 3. As DNA, the CDR3 is TGTGCCATTCAGGGGGAGGCCAACGTCCTGACTTTC. It is translated as CAIQGEANVLTF.

The chain is built from TRBV4-1 and TRBJ2-7, with TRBD2 matching 13 bases. The CDR3 runs 15 residues. The J segment lost 4 bases and the V segment lost 5 bases, leaving 5 bases of the junction unmatched. Germline CDR1 is MGHRA and CDR2 is YSYEKL. CDR3 sequence reads: CASSSPTSGRYEQYF. The CDR3 DNA reads as TGCGCCAGCAGCTCACCGACTAGCGGGAGGTACGAGCAGTACTTC.

The chain has TRBV4-3 and TRBJ2-5, with 9 bases identical to TRBD2. The J call may be in error: the DNA end matches TRBJ2-7 better. This CDR3 contains 18 residues. Germline assignment: CDR1 LGHNA and CDR2 YSLEER. CDR3 in amino acids: CASSQAWVGAGGNYEQYF. The DNA for the CDR3 is TGCGCCAGCAGCCAGGCTTGGGTCGGAGCGGGAGGCAACTACGAGCAGTACTTC.

The gene calls are TRBV15 and TRBJ1-5; no firm D call. Germline CDR1 and CDR2: LNHNV and YYDKDF (reference sequence). The CDR3 extends over 17 amino acids. V was trimmed by 1 base and J by 6 bases, leaving 19 bases between them. The DNA of the CDR3 is TGTGCCACCAGCAGAGGCCCCTACGGAGCTCGGGGTCAGCCCCAGCATTTT. Amino acids: CATSRGPYGARGQPQHF.